This entry lists 29 T cell receptor beta chains sequenced from one sample in a study of cytomegalovirus exposure and HLA in healthy donors. 60 Vbeta and 13 Jbeta primers were used in PCR. Profiled with immunoSEQ multiplex PCR; TCRdb holds only in-frame clones, not every one. Of some 150,000 clones listed, 55% to 75% are singletons. The sequencing input was PBMCs. Every receptor here comes from a human donor in good health.

The chain uses TRBV6-1 and TRBJ2-7; D possibly corresponds to TRBD1 (5 bases). Trimming left V 5 bases short and J 2 bases short, with 13 bases between. The CDR3 is 14 amino acids. Germline CDR1 MNHNS, CDR2 SASEGT. The CDR3 coding sequence is TGTGCCAGCAGTCCACTGTCAGGGACCTACGAGCAGTACTTC. Encoded protein: CASSPLSGTYEQYF.

The genes are TRBV14 and TRBJ1-2; TRBD1 aligns across 8 bases. V gave up 0 bases and J gave up 7 bases; unmatched junction bases: 7. This CDR3 spans 15 amino acids. Per germline, CDR1 SGHDN and CDR2 FVKESK. CDR3 nucleotide sequence: TGTGCCAGCAGCCAAGACCGGCAGGGGGCTAGTGGCTACACCTTC. Residues: CASSQDRQGASGYTF.

J is TRBJ1-1 and V is TRBV29-1, with a tentative D call TRBD1 (5 bases). The CDR3 totals 13 residues. The V gene lost 4 bases and the J gene lost 1 base, with 10 bases spanning the gap. CDR1 is SQVTM, CDR2 ANQGSEA, per germline. For the CDR3, the DNA is TGCAGCGTTGCCTACGGGGGGAACACTGAAGCTTTCTTT. Protein sequence: CSVAYGGNTEAFF.

V is TRBV29-1 and J is TRBJ2-5; the match to TRBD1 covers 10 bases. The DNA end is a closer match to TRBJ2-7, so the J assignment may be wrong. The CDR3 contains 14 residues. In germline, CDR1 is SQVTM, CDR2 ANQGSEA. The CDR3 DNA sequence: TGCAGCGTCCGACTTGGGACAGGGGTCTACGAGCAGTACTTC. Amino acids: CSVRLGTGVYEQYF.

The rearrangement links TRBV25-1 to TRBJ1-1; no reliable D call. V shed 5 bases and J shed 0 bases, with 13 bases lying between them. Germline CDR1 and CDR2: MGHDK and SYGVNS. This CDR3 has 15 residues. The CDR3 region has the DNA TGTGCCAGCAGTACCGGGTTTAAGATGAACACTGAAGCTTTCTTT. It yields the protein CASSTGFKMNTEAFF.

This clone was detected once. This chain links TRBV9 with TRBJ1-5, with D possibly being TRBD1 (5 bases). The CDR3 is 15 residues long. V lost 5 bases to trimming and J lost 0 bases, with 12 bases between them. Germline values: CDR1 SGDLS, CDR2 YYNGEE. The CDR3, as DNA: TGTGCCAGCAGTGCGGGGCCCTATAGCAATCAGCCCCAGCATTTT. Amino acids: CASSAGPYSNQPQHF.

The V call is TRBV7-9, the J call TRBJ1-4, with D possibly TRBD1 on 5 matching bases. The germline V gene has CDR1 SEHNR and CDR2 FQNEAQ (reference sequence). This CDR3 is built from 14 residues. Trimming took off 5 bases at V and 13 bases at J, with 20 bases between the two ends. CDR3 DNA sequence: TGTGCCAGCAGCCAACCCTCGGGACTGGGTGGACTGTTTTTT. It specifies CASSQPSGLGGLFF.

V gene TRBV9 combines with J gene TRBJ1-1; D is perhaps TRBD1 (5 bases). The V gene's germline CDR1 is SGDLS and CDR2 YYNGEE. Trimming left V 3 bases short and J 3 bases short, with 15 bases between. CDR3 length: 15 residues. The CDR3 DNA reads as TGTGCCAGCAGCGCAACGGGGGGTACGGACACTGAAGCTTTCTTT. The encoded protein is CASSATGGTDTEAFF.

The chain recombines TRBV27 with TRBJ1-1; D might be TRBD1 (5 bases). This CDR3 has 13 amino acids. Germline CDR1 MNHEY, CDR2 SMNVEV (reference sequence). V lost 4 bases, J lost 5 bases, and 11 bases lay in between. This CDR3 reads CASSSRTSTEAFF. In nucleotides, the CDR3 is TGTGCCAGCAGTTCCCGGACAAGTACTGAAGCTTTCTTT.

The V gene is TRBV13, the J gene TRBJ2-5; D gene uncertain. The CDR3 consists of 13 residues. V lost 2 bases, J lost 7 bases, and 11 bases lay in between. Germline values: CDR1 PRHDT, CDR2 FYEKMQ (reference sequence). The CDR3 DNA follows: TGTGCCAGCAGCTTAAGGTGGCTAGGGACCCAGTACTTC. Translating it yields CASSLRWLGTQYF.

V usage is TRBV6-6 and J usage is TRBJ2-5, with D possibly matching TRBD2 (5 bases). With the DNA end fitting TRBJ2-7 better, the J assignment may be wrong. The germline V gene has CDR1 MNHNY and CDR2 SVGAGI (reference sequence). This CDR3 has 12 amino acids. CDR3 in DNA: TGTGCCAGCAGGGACTGGAGATACGAGCAGTACTTC. It codes for CASRDWRYEQYF.

The chain employs TRBV5-1 and TRBJ1-3, with TRBD1 identical over 8 bases. J lost 4 bases, V lost 1 base, and 4 bases had no gene match. The germline gives CDR1 SGHRS, CDR2 YFSETQ. The CDR3 spans 15 residues. CDR3 in DNA: TGCGCCAGCAGCTTGTCAGGGGGCGACGGAAACACCATATATTTT. The encoded protein is CASSLSGGDGNTIYF. The full variable domain, rest sourced from reference TRBV5-1 and TRBJ1-3, is KAGVTQTPRYLIKTRGQQVTLSCSPISGHRSVSWYQQTPGQGLQFLFEYFSETQRNKGNFPGRFSGRQFSNSRSEMNVSTLELGDSALYLCASSLSGGDGNTIYFGEGSWLTVV.

This clone was observed once. The CDR3 region is CASSRSLNTGELFF. CDR3 DNA sequence: TGTGCCAGCAGCCGTAGTCTGAACACCGGGGAGCTGTTTTTT. J is TRBJ2-2 and V is TRBV13; no firm D call. Deletions cut 5 bases from V and 1 base from J, with 8 bases between. This CDR3 is 14 amino acids long. From germline, CDR1 is PRHDT and CDR2 FYEKMQ (reference sequence).

The V gene is TRBV2, the J gene TRBJ2-3; 9 bases line up with TRBD2. CDR1 SNHLY and CDR2 FYNNEI come from the germline V gene. The V gene end was trimmed by 6 bases and the J gene end by 2 bases; junction bases not matched to a gene: 3. The CDR3 totals 14 residues. CDR3 sequence: CASRERGATDTQYF. The CDR3 nucleotides read TGTGCCAGCAGAGAGCGGGGGGCCACAGATACGCAGTATTTT.

This sequence joins TRBV4-3 and TRBJ1-1; D ambiguous. The ends were cut back, 1 base at V and 2 bases at J, with 11 bases in the middle. Germline V gene sequence: CDR1 LGHNA, CDR2 YSLEER. CDR3 length equals 15 residues. As DNA, the CDR3 is TGCGCCAGCAGCCAAGCGTCCCAAGCAAACACTGAAGCTTTCTTT. Encoded protein: CASSQASQANTEAFF.

This clone was seen only a few times. The rearrangement joins TRBV5-1 to TRBJ1-5; 10 nucleotides match TRBD1. Germline values: CDR1 SGHRS, CDR2 YFSETQ. The CDR3 runs to 16 residues. The junction had 5 bases not matched to a gene; V was cut back by 2 bases and J by 3 bases. DNA for the CDR3: TGCGCCAGCAGCTTAGGACAGGGGGACCCCAATCAGCCCCAGCATTTT. Translation gives CASSLGQGDPNQPQHF.

V usage is TRBV5-1 and J usage is TRBJ2-7; TRBD1 agrees at 11 bases. CDR3 length: 14 amino acids. V trimming: 2 bases; J trimming: 4 bases; junction bases outside the gene matches: 2. The germline gives CDR1 SGHRS, CDR2 YFSETQ. CDR3 in DNA: TGCGCCAGCAGCTTTGGGACAGGGGGTTACGAGCAGTACTTC. Translating gives CASSFGTGGYEQYF.

This clone came up once. The CDR3 DNA reads TGTGCCAGCAGTCTAAACCCGGGACAGGGAGCAGATACGCAGTATTTT. This codes for CASSLNPGQGADTQYF. The rearrangement uses TRBV11-1 and TRBJ2-3, with 9 bases identical to TRBD1. The CDR3 consists of 16 residues. The V segment lost 6 bases and the J segment 4 bases; nucleotides outside the gene matches: 11. Germline V gene lookup returns CDR1 SGHAT and CDR2 FQDESV (reference sequence).

This clone was recorded a few times. CDR3 sequence reads: CASSSGERGYTF. The CDR3 nucleotides read TGTGCCAGCAGCTCCGGGGAGAGGGGCTACACCTTC. The rearrangement uses TRBV5-4 and TRBJ1-2; D is uncertain. Germline-derived CDR1 and CDR2 are SGHNT and YYREEE (reference sequence). The CDR3 runs 12 residues. V lost 3 bases and J 8 bases, leaving 11 bases between the germline ends.

V usage is TRBV5-1 and J usage is TRBJ2-3; the D gene is possibly TRBD2 (5 bases). The V end lost 4 bases, the J end lost 0 bases, and 12 bases lay between the germline ends. Germline V gives CDR1 SGHRS, CDR2 YFSETQ. This CDR3 contains 15 residues. The CDR3 is CASSASLPSTDTQYF. The CDR3 DNA follows: TGCGCCAGCAGCGCTAGCCTTCCTAGCACAGATACGCAGTATTTT.

The chain links TRBV27 to TRBJ2-7, with 10 bases fitting TRBD1. CDR3 length: 14 residues. V was pared by 8 bases and J by 3 bases, with 7 bases of the junction left unmatched. Per germline, CDR1 MNHEY and CDR2 SMNVEV (reference sequence). CDR3 amino acids: CASGGTGDRYEQYF. The CDR3 DNA reads as TGTGCCAGCGGCGGGACAGGGGATCGCTACGAGCAGTACTTC.

This rearrangement joins TRBV5-1 to TRBJ2-4; a possible D gene is TRBD2 (7 bases). V lost 4 bases and J lost 3, with 14 bases in between. The germline V gene has CDR1 SGHRS and CDR2 YFSETQ. This CDR3 spans 15 amino acids. The CDR3 region is CASSPGGGGKNIQYF. Here the CDR3 DNA reads TGCGCCAGCAGCCCCGGAGGGGGGGGCAAAAACATTCAGTACTTC.

The rearrangement joins TRBV19 to TRBJ1-1; 9 nucleotides agree with TRBD1. The CDR3 extends over 14 amino acids. CDR1 is LNHDA, CDR2 SQIVND, per germline (reference sequence). The junction had 6 bases not matched to a gene; V was cut back by 9 bases and J by 1 base. The CDR3 is CASTDRGRNTEAFF. Here the CDR3 DNA reads TGTGCCAGCACGGACAGGGGTCGGAACACTGAAGCTTTCTTT.

J is TRBJ2-5 and V is TRBV2; the match to TRBD2 covers 9 bases. Germline V gives CDR1 SNHLY, CDR2 FYNNEI. The CDR3 is 15 amino acids. V dropped 0 bases and J dropped 7; count of bases not matched to a gene: 6. The CDR3 sequence is CASSEASGGQGTQYF. CDR3 DNA: TGTGCCAGCAGTGAAGCTAGCGGGGGCCAGGGGACCCAGTACTTC.

V usage is TRBV7-3 and J usage is TRBJ2-5, with 11 nucleotides matching TRBD2. There are 16 residues in the CDR3. The germline CDR1 and CDR2 sequences are SGHTA and FQGTGA. With 1 base clipped from V and 5 bases from J, the junction kept 6 bases outside the gene matches. The chain's CDR3 is CASSLNSGGAFETQYF. In DNA form, the CDR3 reads TGTGCCAGCAGCTTAAATAGCGGGGGGGCTTTCGAGACCCAGTACTTC. The full variable domain, rest sourced from reference TRBV7-3 and TRBJ2-5, is GAGVSQTPSNKVTEKGKYVELRCDPISGHTALYWYRQSLGQGPEFLIYFQGTGAADDSGLPNDRFFAVRPEGSVSTLKIQRTERGDSAVYLCASSLNSGGAFETQYFGPGTRLLVL.

The chain links TRBV11-2 to TRBJ1-2, with 11 bases fitting TRBD1. The ends lost 3 bases at V and 0 bases at J; junction bases unmatched: 0. Germline CDR1 and CDR2: SGHAT and FQNNGV. This CDR3 region has 15 residues. CDR3: CASSLGQGANYGYTF. CDR3 nucleotide sequence: TGTGCCAGCAGCTTGGGACAGGGGGCTAACTATGGCTACACCTTC.

This chain uses TRBV5-4 with TRBJ2-5, with TRBD2 matching 7 bases. Germline CDR1 is SGHNT and CDR2 is YYREEE (reference sequence). The CDR3 is 14 residues long. Unmatched junction bases numbered 3, after V lost 0 bases and J lost 4 bases. The CDR3 region is CASSLGPGGETQYF. Written as DNA, the CDR3 is TGTGCCAGCAGCTTGGGTCCGGGGGGAGAGACCCAGTACTTC.

This clone was seen more than once but under ten times. The CDR3: CASSPSGANEKLFF. The DNA for the CDR3 is TGCGCCAGCAGCCCGTCCGGGGCTAATGAAAAACTGTTTTTT. The genes are TRBV4-1 and TRBJ1-4; no firm D call. Germline assignment: CDR1 MGHRA and CDR2 YSYEKL. The CDR3 contains 14 residues. Trimming removed 4 bases from V and 3 bases from J, with 9 bases in between.

J is TRBJ1-4 and V is TRBV27; 7 nucleotides match TRBD1. CDR1 is MNHEY, CDR2 SMNVEV, per germline (reference sequence). Trimming at V came to 2 bases and at J to 8 bases, leaving 11 bases not matched to a gene. The CDR3 consists of 16 residues. The CDR3 is CASSLGMRGLGEKLFF. Here the CDR3 DNA reads TGTGCCAGCAGTTTAGGTATGAGGGGGCTAGGCGAAAAACTGTTTTTT.